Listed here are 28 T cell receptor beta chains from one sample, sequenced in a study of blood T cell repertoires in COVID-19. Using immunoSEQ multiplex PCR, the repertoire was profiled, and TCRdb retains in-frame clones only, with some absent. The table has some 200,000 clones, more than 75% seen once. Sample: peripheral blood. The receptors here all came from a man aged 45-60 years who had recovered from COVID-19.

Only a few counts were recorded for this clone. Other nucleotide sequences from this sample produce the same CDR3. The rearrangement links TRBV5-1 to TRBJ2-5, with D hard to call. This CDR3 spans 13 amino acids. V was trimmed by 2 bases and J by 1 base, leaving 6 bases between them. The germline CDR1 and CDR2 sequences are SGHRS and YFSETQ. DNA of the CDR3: TGCGCCAGCAGCTTCGGCGGCCAAGAGACCCAGTACTTC. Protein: CASSFGGQETQYF.

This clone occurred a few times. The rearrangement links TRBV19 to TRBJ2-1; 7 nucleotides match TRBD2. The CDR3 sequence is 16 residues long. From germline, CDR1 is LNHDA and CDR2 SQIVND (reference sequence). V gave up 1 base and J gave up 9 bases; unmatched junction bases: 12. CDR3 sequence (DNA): TGTGCCAGTAGTATAGTAGGCGGGAGTAGGTTTGGTGAGCAGTTCTTC. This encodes CASSIVGGSRFGEQFF.

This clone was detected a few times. The CDR3 DNA reads as TGTGCCAGTAGTTCCACGGACAGGGAAGCTTTCTTT. Encoded protein: CASSSTDREAFF. The chain employs TRBV19 and TRBJ1-1; 7 nucleotides line up with TRBD1. Germline V CDR1 and CDR2: LNHDA, SQIVND (reference sequence). The V and J ends lost 5 bases and 8 bases, in that order; junction bases with no gene match: 5. The CDR3 is 12 residues long. The whole variable domain, remainder taken from reference TRBV19 and TRBJ1-1, is DGGITQSPKYLFRKEGQNVTLSCEQNLNHDAMYWYRQDPGQGLRLIYYSQIVNDFQKGDIAEGYSVSREKKESFPLTVTSAQKNPTAFYLCASSSTDREAFFGQGTRLTVV.

CDR3 sequence (DNA): TGTGCCAGCGGACCCAGGGGGTACACTGAAGCTTTCTTT. This translates into CASGPRGYTEAFF. V usage is TRBV28 and J usage is TRBJ1-1; the match to TRBD1 covers 7 bases. Losses at the gene ends were 8 bases for V and 3 bases for J; bases not matched to a gene: 6. This CDR3 is 13 amino acids long. Looked up from germline, CDR1 is MDHEN and CDR2 is SYDVKM.

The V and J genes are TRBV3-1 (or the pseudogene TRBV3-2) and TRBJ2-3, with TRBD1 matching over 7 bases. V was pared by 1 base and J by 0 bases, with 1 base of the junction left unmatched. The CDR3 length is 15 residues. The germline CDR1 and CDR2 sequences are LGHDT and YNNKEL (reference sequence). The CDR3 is CASSQAGQSTDTQYF. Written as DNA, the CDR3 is TGTGCCAGCAGCCAAGCGGGACAGAGCACAGATACGCAGTATTTT.

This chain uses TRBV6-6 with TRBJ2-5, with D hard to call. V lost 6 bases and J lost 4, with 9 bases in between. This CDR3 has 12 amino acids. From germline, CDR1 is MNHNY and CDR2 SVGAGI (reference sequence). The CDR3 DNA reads TGTGCCAGCAGCCCTCGACTAGAGACCCAGTACTTC. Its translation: CASSPRLETQYF.

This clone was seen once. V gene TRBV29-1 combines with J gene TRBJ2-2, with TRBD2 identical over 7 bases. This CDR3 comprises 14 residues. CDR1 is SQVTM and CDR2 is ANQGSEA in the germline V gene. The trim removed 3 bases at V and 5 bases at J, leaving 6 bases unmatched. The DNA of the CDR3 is TGCAGCGTTGATGTCGGGAGGATGACCGGGGAGCTGTTTTTT. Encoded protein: CSVDVGRMTGELFF.

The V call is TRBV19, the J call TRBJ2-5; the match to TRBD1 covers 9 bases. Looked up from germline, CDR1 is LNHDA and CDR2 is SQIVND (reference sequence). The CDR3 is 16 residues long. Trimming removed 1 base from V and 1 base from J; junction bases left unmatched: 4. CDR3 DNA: TGTGCCAGTAGTATAGGTGGGACAGGGCCCCAAGAGACCCAGTACTTC. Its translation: CASSIGGTGPQETQYF. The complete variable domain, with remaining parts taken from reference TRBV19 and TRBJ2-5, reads DGGITQSPKYLFRKEGQNVTLSCEQNLNHDAMYWYRQDPGQGLRLIYYSQIVNDFQKGDIAEGYSVSREKKESFPLTVTSAQKNPTAFYLCASSIGGTGPQETQYFGPGTRLLVL.

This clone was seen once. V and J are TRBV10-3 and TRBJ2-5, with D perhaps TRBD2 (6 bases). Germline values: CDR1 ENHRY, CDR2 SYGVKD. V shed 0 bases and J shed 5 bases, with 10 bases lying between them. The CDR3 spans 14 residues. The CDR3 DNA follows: TGTGCCATCAGTGAGTCTGGAGGGATGGAGACCCAGTACTTC. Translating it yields CAISESGGMETQYF.

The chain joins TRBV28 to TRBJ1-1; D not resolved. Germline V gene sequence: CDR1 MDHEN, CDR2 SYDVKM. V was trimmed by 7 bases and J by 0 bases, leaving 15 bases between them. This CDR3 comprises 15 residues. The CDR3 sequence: CASNWRIVMNTEAFF. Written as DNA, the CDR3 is TGTGCCAGCAACTGGCGGATAGTGATGAACACTGAAGCTTTCTTT.

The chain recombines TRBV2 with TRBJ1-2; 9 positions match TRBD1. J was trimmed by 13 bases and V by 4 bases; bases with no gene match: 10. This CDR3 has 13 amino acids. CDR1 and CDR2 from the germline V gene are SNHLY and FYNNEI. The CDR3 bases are TGTGCCAGCAGTGGTTCCGGGACAGGGATTTTCACCTTC. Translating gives CASSGSGTGIFTF.

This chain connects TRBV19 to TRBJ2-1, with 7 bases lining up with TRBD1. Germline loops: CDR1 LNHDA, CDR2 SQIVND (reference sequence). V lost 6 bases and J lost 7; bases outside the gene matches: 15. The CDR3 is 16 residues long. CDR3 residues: CASSFPRDRVPNEQFF. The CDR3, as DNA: TGTGCCAGTAGCTTCCCCCGAGACAGGGTACCAAATGAGCAGTTCTTC.

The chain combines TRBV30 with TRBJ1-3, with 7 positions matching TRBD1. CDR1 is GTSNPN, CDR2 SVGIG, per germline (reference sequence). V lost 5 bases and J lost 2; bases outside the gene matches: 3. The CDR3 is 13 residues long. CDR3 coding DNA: TGTGCCTGGCAGACAGGGCCTGGAAACACCATATATTTT. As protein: CAWQTGPGNTIYF.

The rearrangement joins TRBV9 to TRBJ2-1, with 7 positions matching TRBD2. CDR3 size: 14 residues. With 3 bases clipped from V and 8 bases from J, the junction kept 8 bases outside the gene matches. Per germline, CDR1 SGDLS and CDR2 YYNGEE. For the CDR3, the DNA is TGTGCCAGCAGCGGTCGTGGGAGGGCCCATGAGCAGTTCTTC. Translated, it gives CASSGRGRAHEQFF.

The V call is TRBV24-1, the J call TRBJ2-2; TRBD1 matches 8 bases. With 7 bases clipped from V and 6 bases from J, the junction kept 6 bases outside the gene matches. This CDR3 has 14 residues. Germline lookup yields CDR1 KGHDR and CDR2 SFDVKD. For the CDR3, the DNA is TGTGCCACCAGCGGACAGGGAACGGCCGGGGAGCTGTTTTTT. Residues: CATSGQGTAGELFF.

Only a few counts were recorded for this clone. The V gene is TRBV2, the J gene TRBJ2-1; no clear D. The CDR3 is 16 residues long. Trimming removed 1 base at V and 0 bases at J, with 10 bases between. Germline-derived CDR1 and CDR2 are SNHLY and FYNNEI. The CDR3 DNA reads TGTGCCAGCAGTGAAGGCAGGCCGGTCTCCTACAATGAGCAGTTCTTC. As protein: CASSEGRPVSYNEQFF.

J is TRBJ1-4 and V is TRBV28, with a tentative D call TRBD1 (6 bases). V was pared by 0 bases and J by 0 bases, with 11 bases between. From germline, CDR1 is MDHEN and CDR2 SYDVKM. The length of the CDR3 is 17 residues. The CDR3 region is CASSLWQGFATNEKLFF. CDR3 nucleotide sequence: TGTGCCAGCAGTTTATGGCAGGGGTTTGCAACTAATGAAAAACTGTTTTTT.

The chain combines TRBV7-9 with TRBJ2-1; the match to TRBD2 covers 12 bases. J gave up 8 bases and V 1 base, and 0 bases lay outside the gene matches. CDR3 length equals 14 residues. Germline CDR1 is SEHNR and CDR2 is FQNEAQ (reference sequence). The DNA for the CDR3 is TGTGCCAGCAGCTTAGGACTAGCGGGAGATGAGCAGTTCTTC. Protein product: CASSLGLAGDEQFF.

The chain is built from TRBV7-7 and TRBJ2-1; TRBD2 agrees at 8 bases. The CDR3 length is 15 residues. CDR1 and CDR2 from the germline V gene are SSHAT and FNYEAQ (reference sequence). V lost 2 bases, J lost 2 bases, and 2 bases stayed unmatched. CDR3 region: CASSLTSGPYNEQFF. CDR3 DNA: TGTGCCAGCAGCTTAACTAGCGGACCCTACAATGAGCAGTTCTTC.

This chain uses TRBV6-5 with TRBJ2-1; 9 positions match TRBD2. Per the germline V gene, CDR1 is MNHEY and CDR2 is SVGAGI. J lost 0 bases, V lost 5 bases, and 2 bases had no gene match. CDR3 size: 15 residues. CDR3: CASSRSGSSYNEQFF. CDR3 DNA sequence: TGTGCCAGCAGTCGTAGCGGGAGCTCCTACAATGAGCAGTTCTTC.

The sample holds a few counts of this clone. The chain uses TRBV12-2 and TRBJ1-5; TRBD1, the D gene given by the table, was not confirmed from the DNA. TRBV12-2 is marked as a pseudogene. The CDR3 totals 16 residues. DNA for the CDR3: TGTGCAAGTCGCTTCTACAGGGGGCTAAGCAATCAGCCCCAGCATTTT. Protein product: CASRFYRGLSNQPQHF.

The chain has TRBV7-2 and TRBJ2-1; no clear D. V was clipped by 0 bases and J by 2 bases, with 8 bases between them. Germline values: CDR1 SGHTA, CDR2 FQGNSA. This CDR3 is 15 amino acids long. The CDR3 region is CASSLAAAAYNEQFF. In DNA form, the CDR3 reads TGTGCCAGCAGCTTAGCGGCCGCAGCCTACAATGAGCAGTTCTTC.

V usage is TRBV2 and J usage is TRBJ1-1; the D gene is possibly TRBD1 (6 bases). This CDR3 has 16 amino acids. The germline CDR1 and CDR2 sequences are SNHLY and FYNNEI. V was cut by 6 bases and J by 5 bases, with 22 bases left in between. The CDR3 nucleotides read TGTGCCAGCAGGGACTCGAAGGGGGGGCGCCGGACTGAAGCTTTCTTT. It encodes CASRDSKGGRRTEAFF.

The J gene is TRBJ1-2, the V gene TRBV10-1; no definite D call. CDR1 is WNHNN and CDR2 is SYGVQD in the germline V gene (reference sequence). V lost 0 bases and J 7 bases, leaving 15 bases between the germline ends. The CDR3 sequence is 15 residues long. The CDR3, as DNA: TGCGCCAGCAGTGAGTCGGTGGCTGCTTCGCCTGGCTACACCTTC. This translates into CASSESVAASPGYTF.

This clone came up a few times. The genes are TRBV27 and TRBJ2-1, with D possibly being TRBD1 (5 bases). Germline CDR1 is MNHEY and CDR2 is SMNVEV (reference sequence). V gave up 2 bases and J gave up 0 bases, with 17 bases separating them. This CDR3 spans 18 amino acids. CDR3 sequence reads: CASSLGRVIFSSYNEQFF. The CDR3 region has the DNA TGTGCCAGCAGTTTAGGCAGGGTCATTTTCAGCTCCTACAATGAGCAGTTCTTC.

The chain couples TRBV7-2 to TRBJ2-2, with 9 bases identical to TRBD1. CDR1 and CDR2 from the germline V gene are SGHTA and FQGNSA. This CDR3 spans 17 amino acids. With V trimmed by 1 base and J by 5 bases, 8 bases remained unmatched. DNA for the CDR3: TGTGCCAGCAGCTTAGATCTTGGGACAGGGCAAACCGGGGAGCTGTTTTTT. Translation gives CASSLDLGTGQTGELFF.

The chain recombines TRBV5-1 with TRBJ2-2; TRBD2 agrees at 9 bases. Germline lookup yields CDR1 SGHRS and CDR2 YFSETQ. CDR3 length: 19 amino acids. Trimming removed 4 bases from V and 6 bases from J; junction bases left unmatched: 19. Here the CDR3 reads CASSTQRRSGTSFSGELFF. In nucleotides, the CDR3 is TGCGCCAGCAGCACGCAACGAAGATCCGGGACTAGCTTTTCCGGGGAGCTGTTTTTT.

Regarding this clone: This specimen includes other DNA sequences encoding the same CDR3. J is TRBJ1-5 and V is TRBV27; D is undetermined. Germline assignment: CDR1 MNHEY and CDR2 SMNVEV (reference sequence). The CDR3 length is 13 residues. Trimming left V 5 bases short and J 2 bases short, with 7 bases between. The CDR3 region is CASSLVGNQPQHF. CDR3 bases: TGTGCCAGCAGTCTTGTCGGCAATCAGCCCCAGCATTTT.